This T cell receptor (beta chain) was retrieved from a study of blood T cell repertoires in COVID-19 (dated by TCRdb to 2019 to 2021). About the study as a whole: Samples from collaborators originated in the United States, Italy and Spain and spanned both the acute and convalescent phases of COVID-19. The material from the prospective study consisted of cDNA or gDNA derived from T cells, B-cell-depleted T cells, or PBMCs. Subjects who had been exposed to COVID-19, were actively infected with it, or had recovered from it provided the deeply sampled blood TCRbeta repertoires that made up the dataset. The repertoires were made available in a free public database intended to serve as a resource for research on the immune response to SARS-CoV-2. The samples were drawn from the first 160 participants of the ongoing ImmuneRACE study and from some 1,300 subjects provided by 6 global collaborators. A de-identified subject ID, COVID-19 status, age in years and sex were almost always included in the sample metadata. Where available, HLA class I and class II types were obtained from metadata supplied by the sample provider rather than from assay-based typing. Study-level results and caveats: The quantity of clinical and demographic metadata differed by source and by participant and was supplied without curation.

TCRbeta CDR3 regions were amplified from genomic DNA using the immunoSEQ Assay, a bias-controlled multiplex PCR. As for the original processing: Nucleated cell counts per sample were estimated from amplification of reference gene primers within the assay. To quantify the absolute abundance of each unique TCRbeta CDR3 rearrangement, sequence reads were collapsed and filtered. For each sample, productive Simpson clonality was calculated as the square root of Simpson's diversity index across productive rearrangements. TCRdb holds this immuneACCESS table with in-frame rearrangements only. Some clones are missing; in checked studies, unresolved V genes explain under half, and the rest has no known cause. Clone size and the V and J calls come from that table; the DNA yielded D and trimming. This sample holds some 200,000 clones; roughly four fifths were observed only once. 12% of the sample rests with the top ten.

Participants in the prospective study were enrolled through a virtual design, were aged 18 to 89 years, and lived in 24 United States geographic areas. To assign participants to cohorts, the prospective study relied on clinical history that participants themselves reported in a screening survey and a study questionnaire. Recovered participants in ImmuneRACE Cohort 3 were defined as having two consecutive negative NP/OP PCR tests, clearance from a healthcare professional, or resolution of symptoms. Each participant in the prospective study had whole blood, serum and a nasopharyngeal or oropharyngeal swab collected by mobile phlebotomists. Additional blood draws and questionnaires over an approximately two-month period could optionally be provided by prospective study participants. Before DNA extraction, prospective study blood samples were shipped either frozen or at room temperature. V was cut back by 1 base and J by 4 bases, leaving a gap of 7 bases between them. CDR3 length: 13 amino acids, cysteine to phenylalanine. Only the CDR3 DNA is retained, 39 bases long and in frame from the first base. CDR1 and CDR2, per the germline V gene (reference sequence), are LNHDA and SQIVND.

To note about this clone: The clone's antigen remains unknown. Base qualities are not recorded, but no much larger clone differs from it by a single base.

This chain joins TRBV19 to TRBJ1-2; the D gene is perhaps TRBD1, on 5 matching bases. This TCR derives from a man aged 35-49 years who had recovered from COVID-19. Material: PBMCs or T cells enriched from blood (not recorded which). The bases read TGTGCCAGTAGTATAGTGCAGGGCTATGGCTACACCTTC. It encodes CASSIVQGYGYTF.